The 27 T cell receptor beta chains in this list originate from one sample, sequenced in a study of lymphopenia after photon versus proton radiotherapy. Libraries were prepared by immunoSEQ multiplex PCR; TCRdb keeps only in-frame clonotypes and omits some of them. The table shows roughly 150,000 clones, with 88% occurring only once. Source: peripheral blood, taken from a patient treated with photon-based radiotherapy. The receptors come from a middle-aged man with gastric cancer.

CDR3 DNA: TGTGCCAGCAGCTCTGCGGTCCTTTCCTACGAGCAGTACTTC. This codes for CASSSAVLSYEQYF. The chain joins TRBV11-2 to TRBJ2-7, with D unresolved. The CDR3 has 14 amino acids. The V end lost 4 bases, the J end lost 1 base, and 11 bases lay between the germline ends. The germline V gene encodes CDR1 SGHAT and CDR2 FQNNGV.

The chain links TRBV7-2 to TRBJ2-3; D is undetermined. Trimming removed 4 bases at V and 3 bases at J, with 14 bases between. Germline values: CDR1 SGHTA, CDR2 FQGNSA. The length of the CDR3 is 15 residues. The CDR3 protein is CASSSPRPRTDTQYF. The DNA of the CDR3 is TGTGCCAGCAGCTCCCCGAGACCGCGGACAGATACGCAGTATTTT.

The rearrangement joins TRBV10-3 to TRBJ1-2; TRBD1 is a possible D gene (6 bases). Germline V lookup: CDR1 ENHRY, CDR2 SYGVKD. The CDR3 loop spans 12 amino acids. Trimming removed 5 bases from V and 7 bases from J, with 11 bases in between. CDR3 sequence reads: CAISPQGTGYTF. The CDR3 DNA sequence: TGTGCCATCAGTCCACAGGGAACTGGCTACACCTTC.

The CDR3 DNA follows: TGTGCCAGCTCACCGGGGGGACCTTCCTACGAGCAGTACTTC. Its translation: CASSPGGPSYEQYF. The chain carries TRBV18 and TRBJ2-7, with D perhaps matching TRBD2 (6 bases). Germline V CDR1 and CDR2: KGHSH, LQKENI. This CDR3 spans 14 amino acids. The V end lost 3 bases, the J end lost 1 base, and 10 bases lay between the germline ends.

This chain connects TRBV4-1 to TRBJ2-7, with D possibly being TRBD1 (6 bases). Germline V gene lookup returns CDR1 MGHRA and CDR2 YSYEKL. Trimming removed 0 bases from V and 5 bases from J, with 14 bases in between. The CDR3 extends over 15 amino acids. In DNA form, the CDR3 reads TGCGCCAGCAGCCAAGAGCAACAGGGACCCCACGAGCAGTACTTC. Protein product: CASSQEQQGPHEQYF.

The chain links TRBV19 to TRBJ2-7; 7 bases align to TRBD2. Germline V gene sequence: CDR1 LNHDA, CDR2 SQIVND (reference sequence). V lost 7 bases, J lost 0 bases, and 6 bases stayed unmatched. The CDR3 length is 14 residues. This CDR3 is CASTRGRDSYEQYF. CDR3 nucleotides: TGTGCCAGTACCCGAGGGAGGGACTCCTACGAGCAGTACTTC.

This rearrangement joins TRBV5-4 to TRBJ2-2; D may correspond to TRBD1 or TRBD2 (5 bases each). The V gene's germline CDR1 is SGHNT and CDR2 YYREEE (reference sequence). This CDR3 comprises 16 residues. V lost 4 bases, J lost 6 bases, and 19 bases lay in between. DNA of the CDR3: TGTGCCAGCAGCCGGATGGGGGTCAGGATCGCCGGGGAGCTGTTTTTT. The encoded protein is CASSRMGVRIAGELFF.

The chain recombines TRBV5-6 with TRBJ2-5, with D possibly being TRBD2 (5 bases). The length of the CDR3 is 12 residues. Deletions cut 3 bases from V and 5 bases from J, with 8 bases between. Looked up from germline, CDR1 is SGHDT and CDR2 is YYEEEE. CDR3 DNA: TGTGCCAGCAGCTGCGAGGGTGAGACCCAGTACTTC. It is translated as CASSCEGETQYF. Full variable domain (outside the CDR3, taken from reference TRBV5-6 and TRBJ2-5): DAGVTQSPTHLIKTRGQQVTLRCSPKSGHDTVSWYQQALGQGPQFIFQYYEEEERQRGNFPDRFSGHQFPNYSSELNVNALLLGDSALYLCASSCEGETQYFGPGTRLLVL.

The chain has TRBV5-8 and TRBJ1-3; 7 bases are shared with TRBD1. The CDR3 is 15 amino acids. Germline V lookup: CDR1 SGHTS, CDR2 YDEGEE. The V gene end was trimmed by 4 bases and the J gene end by 4 bases; junction bases not matched to a gene: 8. The CDR3 region has the DNA TGTGCCAGCAGCCCCAGGGGGGCCTCCGGAAACACCATATATTTT. Translated: CASSPRGASGNTIYF.

The chain links TRBV7-3 to TRBJ2-5, with TRBD1 matching 8 bases. This CDR3 has 15 residues. Germline values: CDR1 SGHTA, CDR2 FQGTGA. Germline trimming cut 4 bases from V and 2 bases from J; bases unmatched to any gene: 6. This CDR3 is CASSSYGTGQETQYF. The CDR3 bases are TGTGCCAGCAGCTCCTACGGGACAGGTCAAGAGACCCAGTACTTC.

This chain joins TRBV6-5 and TRBJ2-5; no reliable D call. V lost 2 bases, J lost 5 bases, and 15 bases lay in between. CDR1 is MNHEY and CDR2 is SVGAGI in the germline V gene. This CDR3 comprises 15 residues. The CDR3 sequence is CASSYGYEEEETQYF. CDR3 bases: TGTGCCAGCAGTTACGGTTACGAGGAAGAGGAGACCCAGTACTTC.

The rearrangement joins TRBV15 to TRBJ1-1, with 8 bases lining up with TRBD1. V was pared by 0 bases and J by 3 bases, with 15 bases of the junction left unmatched. CDR3 length: 19 residues. In germline, CDR1 is LNHNV, CDR2 YYDKDF (reference sequence). CDR3 DNA: TGTGCCACCAGCAGAGACCCGGTAATAGACAGGGGACCTTACACTGAAGCTTTCTTT. It translates to CATSRDPVIDRGPYTEAFF. Complete variable domain (other parts from reference TRBV15 and TRBJ1-1): DAMVIQNPRYQVTQFGKPVTLSCSQTLNHNVMYWYQQKSSQAPKLLFHYYDKDFNNEADTPDNFQSRRPNTSFCFLDIRSPGLGDTAMYLCATSRDPVIDRGPYTEAFFGQGTRLTVV.

The genes are TRBV28 and TRBJ2-3; a weak D match, TRBD2 (5 bases). V was shortened by 4 bases and J by 3 bases, with 17 bases between the two germline ends. The germline V gene encodes CDR1 MDHEN and CDR2 SYDVKM. The CDR3 runs 16 residues. The chain's CDR3 is CASSSSRASSTDTQYF. In DNA form, the CDR3 reads TGTGCCAGCAGTTCCTCTAGGGCTAGCTCGACAGATACGCAGTATTTT.

The chain combines TRBV28 with TRBJ2-1; 10 nucleotides align to TRBD2. There are 15 residues in the CDR3. Germline values: CDR1 MDHEN, CDR2 SYDVKM. V shed 2 bases, J shed 4 bases, and the junction held 2 bases outside the gene matches. The CDR3 protein is CASSLGTSDYNEQFF. The CDR3 nucleotides are TGTGCCAGCAGTTTAGGGACTAGCGATTACAATGAGCAGTTCTTC.

This sequence joins TRBV30 and TRBJ2-3; 11 nucleotides line up with TRBD2. CDR3 length: 15 amino acids. The V gene's germline CDR1 is GTSNPN and CDR2 SVGIG (reference sequence). Germline trimming cut 5 bases from V and 5 bases from J; bases unmatched to any gene: 9. In nucleotides, the CDR3 is TGTGCCTGGCGGCGTGGGCTAGCGGGAGGAGATACGCAGTATTTT. It is translated as CAWRRGLAGGDTQYF. Drawing the rest from reference TRBV30 and TRBJ2-3, the complete variable domain is SQTIHQWPATLVQPVGSPLSLECTVEGTSNPNLYWYRQAAGRGLQLLFYSVGIGQISSEVPQNLSASRPQDRQFILSSKKLLLSDSGFYLCAWRRGLAGGDTQYFGPGTRLTVL.

This rearrangement joins TRBV15 to TRBJ1-1; 7 positions agree with TRBD1. The CDR3 covers 12 residues. CDR1 LNHNV and CDR2 YYDKDF come from the germline V gene (reference sequence). Germline trimming cut 11 bases from V and 1 base from J; bases unmatched to any gene: 4. CDR3 DNA: TGTGCCTCGGGACAGTCGAACACTGAAGCTTTCTTT. Residues: CASGQSNTEAFF.

The rearrangement joins TRBV7-8 to TRBJ2-7, with a tentative D call TRBD1 (6 bases). This CDR3 has 17 residues. Germline V gene data show CDR1 as SGHVS and CDR2 as FQNEAQ. V lost 1 base, J lost 0 bases, and 16 bases lay in between. The CDR3 DNA reads as TGTGCCAGCAGCTTAGATGGGTTTGGGGGCTCCTCCTACGAGCAGTACTTC. Its translation: CASSLDGFGGSSYEQYF. Drawing the rest from reference TRBV7-8 and TRBJ2-7, the complete variable domain is GAGVSQSPRYKVAKRGQDVALRCDPISGHVSLFWYQQALGQGPEFLTYFQNEAQLDKSGLPSDRFFAERPEGSVSTLKIQRTQQEDSAVYLCASSLDGFGGSSYEQYFGPGTRLTVT.

V gene TRBV25-1 combines with J gene TRBJ2-3; weak D call: TRBD2 (6 bases). Trimming took 3 bases from V and 2 from J, leaving 12 bases between them. The CDR3 spans 15 residues. Germline-derived CDR1 and CDR2 are MGHDK and SYGVNS. CDR3 region: CASSENGGPTDTQYF. The CDR3 DNA reads as TGTGCCAGCAGTGAGAACGGGGGTCCCACAGATACGCAGTATTTT.

The rearrangement links TRBV7-2 to TRBJ1-3; the match to TRBD1 covers 9 bases. CDR3 size: 15 residues. V was clipped by 0 bases and J by 8 bases; unmatched bases: 5. Germline values: CDR1 SGHTA, CDR2 FQGNSA. The CDR3: CASSLAGQGEDTIYF. The CDR3 DNA reads TGTGCCAGCAGCTTAGCGGGACAGGGTGAGGACACCATATATTTT.

The V call is TRBV6-6, the J call TRBJ1-1; D not certain. The CDR3 has 14 amino acids. CDR1 is MNHNY and CDR2 is SVGAGI in the germline V gene (reference sequence). V lost 4 bases and J lost 1, with 10 bases in between. The CDR3 region is CASSFMDGNTEAFF. CDR3 nucleotides: TGTGCCAGCAGTTTTATGGACGGGAACACTGAAGCTTTCTTT.

The chain joins TRBV7-6 to TRBJ2-3; tentative D call: TRBD1 (5 bases). Germline CDR1 and CDR2: SGHVS and FNYEAQ. The CDR3 has 15 residues. Trimming took 0 bases from V and 2 from J, leaving 9 bases between them. The CDR3 nucleotides read TGTGCCAGCAGCTTAGCTAGGGGCGACACAGATACGCAGTATTTT. It yields the protein CASSLARGDTDTQYF.

The chain combines TRBV4-2 with TRBJ2-7; 12 nucleotides line up with TRBD2. CDR3 length equals 16 residues. Germline values: CDR1 LGHNA, CDR2 YNFKEQ. V was clipped by 1 base and J by 3 bases; unmatched bases: 4. This CDR3 reads CASSQALAGGLYEQYF. The CDR3 region has the DNA TGTGCCAGCAGCCAAGCACTAGCGGGAGGCCTCTACGAGCAGTACTTC.

This rearrangement joins TRBV2 to TRBJ2-3; TRBD1 agrees at 7 bases. This CDR3 spans 16 amino acids. The V and J ends lost 5 bases and 0 bases, in that order; junction bases with no gene match: 8. CDR1 is SNHLY and CDR2 is FYNNEI in the germline V gene. This CDR3 reads CASSRQGEPSTDTQYF. Written as DNA, the CDR3 is TGTGCCAGCAGTCGACAGGGAGAACCTAGCACAGATACGCAGTATTTT.

J is TRBJ2-7 and V is TRBV19, with 9 bases aligning to TRBD1. The V and J ends lost 5 bases and 6 bases, in that order; junction bases with no gene match: 8. Germline CDR1 LNHDA, CDR2 SQIVND (reference sequence). CDR3 size: 14 residues. The CDR3 loop reads CASSRRTGVAEQYF. The DNA of the CDR3 is TGTGCCAGTAGTCGTCGGACAGGGGTGGCCGAGCAGTACTTC.

The chain recombines TRBV19 with TRBJ1-5; D may be TRBD1 (5 bases). The CDR3 length is 13 residues. Trimming took 9 bases from V and 1 from J, leaving 10 bases between them. Germline V gene sequence: CDR1 LNHDA, CDR2 SQIVND (reference sequence). CDR3 bases: TGTGCCAGCTCGGACACCAGCAATCAGCCCCAGCATTTT. Protein sequence: CASSDTSNQPQHF.

The chain recombines TRBV6-6 with TRBJ2-7, with D unclear. V was pared by 5 bases and J by 3 bases, with 5 bases between. This CDR3 has 11 amino acids. Germline CDR1 MNHNY, CDR2 SVGAGI (reference sequence). The CDR3 nucleotides read TGTGCCAGCAGTACCTTCTACGAGCAGTACTTC. Translating it yields CASSTFYEQYF.

The V gene is TRBV7-3, the J gene TRBJ2-5; D is perhaps TRBD1 (6 bases). The CDR3 has 15 residues. V was cut by 5 bases and J by 0 bases, with 13 bases left in between. The V gene's germline CDR1 is SGHTA and CDR2 FQGTGA. The chain's CDR3 is CASSRDGDNQETQYF. CDR3 sequence (DNA): TGTGCCAGCAGCCGGGACGGGGACAACCAAGAGACCCAGTACTTC.